These 3 T cell receptor beta chains came from one sample sequenced in a study of blood T cell repertoires in COVID-19. Measured with immunoSEQ multiplex PCR; TCRdb has only the in-frame clones, and not every one. The data contain roughly 200,000 clones, less than 85% of them singletons. Sequencing input: PBMCs or T cells enriched from blood (not recorded which). The origin of the receptors is a man aged 35-49 years who had recovered from COVID-19.

V gene TRBV5-6 combines with J gene TRBJ1-3; 7 nucleotides align to TRBD1. Germline CDR1 and CDR2: SGHDT and YYEEEE. CDR3 length: 15 residues. V dropped 4 bases and J dropped 4; count of bases not matched to a gene: 8. CDR3 sequence (DNA): TGTGCCAGCAGCAGACCCGGGACAGTAGGAAACACCATATATTTT. Its translation is CASSRPGTVGNTIYF.

The chain recombines TRBV11-2 with TRBJ2-5; 8 nucleotides line up with TRBD2. V shed 6 bases, J shed 7 bases, and the junction held 13 bases outside the gene matches. CDR1 and CDR2 (germline): SGHAT, FQNNGV. This CDR3 has 15 amino acids. This CDR3 is CASRQSGSRGGTQYF. The CDR3 nucleotides are TGTGCCAGCAGACAAAGCGGGAGTAGGGGGGGGACCCAGTACTTC.

Details on this clone: A far larger clone differs by one base, so this is likely a read error. The chain recombines TRBV2 with TRBJ2-3; 12 bases are a match to TRBD2. V lost 6 bases and J lost 0; bases outside the gene matches: 1. The germline CDR1 and CDR2 sequences are SNHLY and FYNNEI. The CDR3 sequence is 15 residues long. CDR3 loop: CASRGTSGSTDTQYF. The CDR3 bases are TGTGCCAGCAGGGGGACTAGCGGGAGCACAGATACGCAGTATTTT.